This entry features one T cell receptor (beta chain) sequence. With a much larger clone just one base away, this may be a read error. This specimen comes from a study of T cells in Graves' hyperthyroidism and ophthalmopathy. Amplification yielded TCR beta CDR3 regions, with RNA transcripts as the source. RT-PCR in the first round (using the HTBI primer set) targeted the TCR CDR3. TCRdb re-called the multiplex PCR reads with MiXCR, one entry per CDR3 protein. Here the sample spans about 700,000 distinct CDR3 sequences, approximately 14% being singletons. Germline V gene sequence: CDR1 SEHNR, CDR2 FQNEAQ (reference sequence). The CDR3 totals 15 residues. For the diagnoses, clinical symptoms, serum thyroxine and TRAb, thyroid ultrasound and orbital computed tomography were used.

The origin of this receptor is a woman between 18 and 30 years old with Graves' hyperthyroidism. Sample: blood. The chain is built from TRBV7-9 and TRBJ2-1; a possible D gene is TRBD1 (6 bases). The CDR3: CASSLVDSSHNEQFF. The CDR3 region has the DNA TGTGCCAGCAGCTTAGTGGACAGCTCCCACAATGAGCAGTTCTTC.